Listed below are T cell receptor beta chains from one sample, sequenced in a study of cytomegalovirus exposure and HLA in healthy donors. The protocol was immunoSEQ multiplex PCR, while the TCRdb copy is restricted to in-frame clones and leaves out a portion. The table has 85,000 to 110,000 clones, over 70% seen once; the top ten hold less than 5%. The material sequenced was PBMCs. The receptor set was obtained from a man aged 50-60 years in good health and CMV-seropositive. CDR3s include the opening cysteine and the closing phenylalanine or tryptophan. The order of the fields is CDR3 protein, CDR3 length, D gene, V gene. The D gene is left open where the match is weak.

CDR3 protein: CASSLEVRDRGVDEQFF
CDR3 length: 17
D gene: TRBD1
V gene: TRBV27

CDR3 protein: CASTPAGNTEAFF
CDR3 length: 13
D gene: .
V gene: TRBV6-6

CDR3 protein: CASSSRTRPGNTIYF
CDR3 length: 15
D gene: .
V gene: TRBV7-2

CDR3 protein: CASSPVQGGRGPEQYF
CDR3 length: 16
D gene: TRBD1
V gene: TRBV28

CDR3 protein: CAWSSPGTGGNEQFF
CDR3 length: 15
D gene: TRBD1
V gene: TRBV30

CDR3 protein: CASSHSRTSGTKEVNEQFF
CDR3 length: 19
D gene: TRBD2
V gene: TRBV23-1

CDR3 protein: CASSLAGISGRSRAGELFF
CDR3 length: 19
D gene: TRBD2
V gene: TRBV5-1

CDR3 protein: CASTELRTGGGEKLFF
CDR3 length: 16
D gene: TRBD1
V gene: TRBV7-9

CDR3 protein: CASSSNGRAGNIQYF
CDR3 length: 15
D gene: TRBD2
V gene: TRBV19

CDR3 protein: CASATGTVVYEQYF
CDR3 length: 14
D gene: TRBD1
V gene: TRBV5-1

CDR3 protein: CASSPRGRRPNEKLFF
CDR3 length: 16
D gene: TRBD1
V gene: TRBV7-9

CDR3 protein: CATGLAGADTQYF
CDR3 length: 13
D gene: TRBD2
V gene: TRBV19

CDR3 protein: CASRAGLNQPQHF
CDR3 length: 13
D gene: .
V gene: TRBV6-1

CDR3 protein: CASSLSLGTYNEQFF
CDR3 length: 15
D gene: .
V gene: TRBV7-3

CDR3 protein: CASTSGQGTYEQYF
CDR3 length: 14
D gene: TRBD1
V gene: TRBV28

CDR3 protein: CASSRDTGELFF
CDR3 length: 12
D gene: .
V gene: TRBV11-3

CDR3 protein: CASSTNPQVNTEAFF
CDR3 length: 15
D gene: .
V gene: TRBV5-1

CDR3 protein: CASRPGTSGRADTQYF
CDR3 length: 16
D gene: TRBD2
V gene: TRBV5-4

CDR3 protein: CASSRGQVVTLVGEKLFF
CDR3 length: 18
D gene: TRBD1
V gene: TRBV4-1

CDR3 protein: CASSAGDYRFNEQYF
CDR3 length: 15
D gene: TRBD2
V gene: TRBV9

CDR3 protein: CASSPDRGRSYEQYF
CDR3 length: 15
D gene: TRBD1
V gene: TRBV27

CDR3 protein: CASSRVGNEQYF
CDR3 length: 12
D gene: .
V gene: TRBV5-1

CDR3 protein: CVRGSKNIQYF
CDR3 length: 11
D gene: .
V gene: TRBV27

CDR3 protein: CASSLRTERTEAFF
CDR3 length: 14
D gene: .
V gene: TRBV19

CDR3 protein: CASSIDSISYEQYF
CDR3 length: 14
D gene: .
V gene: TRBV19

CDR3 protein: CASRAGGDYNEQFF
CDR3 length: 14
D gene: .
V gene: TRBV11-3

CDR3 protein: CASSLAPSGLYEQYF
CDR3 length: 15
D gene: TRBD2
V gene: TRBV7-2

CDR3 protein: CAWRTGTGSSEQYF
CDR3 length: 14
D gene: TRBD1
V gene: TRBV30

CDR3 protein: CASSSQGKETQYF
CDR3 length: 13
D gene: TRBD1
V gene: TRBV5-1

CDR3 protein: CASSIRQGIVGTEAFF
CDR3 length: 16
D gene: .
V gene: TRBV19

CDR3 protein: CASSQASGTSLLYF
CDR3 length: 14
D gene: TRBD2
V gene: TRBV4-1

CDR3 protein: CASSLAGDSQPQHF
CDR3 length: 14
D gene: TRBD1
V gene: TRBV28

CDR3 protein: CASSLMSSGNTIYF
CDR3 length: 14
D gene: .
V gene: TRBV5-4

CDR3 protein: CASSYPGGGSDTQYF
CDR3 length: 15
D gene: TRBD1
V gene: TRBV6-5

CDR3 protein: CASSLAGRDTQYF
CDR3 length: 13
D gene: .
V gene: TRBV28

CDR3 protein: CASSLNLQETQYF
CDR3 length: 13
D gene: .
V gene: TRBV5-1

CDR3 protein: CASSQGGGGMYTGELFF
CDR3 length: 17
D gene: .
V gene: TRBV4-3

CDR3 protein: CASSPQGRGLEEQYF
CDR3 length: 15
D gene: TRBD1
V gene: TRBV18

CDR3 protein: CASSLTDEQYF
CDR3 length: 11
D gene: .
V gene: TRBV7-9

CDR3 protein: CASSFERVNTGELFF
CDR3 length: 15
D gene: .
V gene: TRBV27

CDR3 protein: CAISGGMGGSYEQYF
CDR3 length: 15
D gene: TRBD2
V gene: TRBV10-3

CDR3 protein: CASSPGQGHYGYTF
CDR3 length: 14
D gene: TRBD1
V gene: TRBV5-8

CDR3 protein: CASSPGQTVSNQPQHF
CDR3 length: 16
D gene: TRBD1
V gene: TRBV27

CDR3 protein: CASSIALAGAVYEQYF
CDR3 length: 16
D gene: TRBD2
V gene: TRBV19

CDR3 protein: CASGTGGFTGELFF
CDR3 length: 14
D gene: TRBD2
V gene: TRBV5-4

CDR3 protein: CASSAFGLSSYEQYF
CDR3 length: 15
D gene: .
V gene: TRBV27

CDR3 protein: CASSYDRDQPQHF
CDR3 length: 13
D gene: .
V gene: TRBV19

CDR3 protein: CASSLGGTSGTNEQFF
CDR3 length: 16
D gene: TRBD2
V gene: TRBV5-1

CDR3 protein: CASSPLGGTSGSLGTAQYF
CDR3 length: 19
D gene: TRBD2
V gene: TRBV7-9

CDR3 protein: CASTLIQGAHSYEQYF
CDR3 length: 16
D gene: .
V gene: TRBV28

CDR3 protein: CASSEAGLSTDTQYF
CDR3 length: 15
D gene: .
V gene: TRBV2

CDR3 protein: CAISEGGTGITDTQYF
CDR3 length: 16
D gene: TRBD1
V gene: TRBV10-3

CDR3 protein: CASSSGQPTGTNEKLFF
CDR3 length: 17
D gene: .
V gene: TRBV19

CDR3 protein: CATSRGGGDWGQPQHF
CDR3 length: 16
D gene: .
V gene: TRBV15

CDR3 protein: CSSSSGLAEKDEQYF
CDR3 length: 15
D gene: TRBD2
V gene: TRBV7-9

CDR3 protein: CASSWTDSNQPQHF
CDR3 length: 14
D gene: .
V gene: TRBV28

CDR3 protein: CASSLELAGVPDTQYF
CDR3 length: 16
D gene: TRBD2
V gene: TRBV11-2